This is a list of T cell receptor beta chains from one sample in a study of T-cell memory formation after mild COVID-19. TCRdb itself ran the 5' RACE reads through MiXCR, one entry per CDR3 protein. The table shows under 550,000 distinct CDR3 sequences, with more than 15% occurring only once. Source material: PBMCs or a T cell subset sorted from them (not recorded which). These receptors were collected from a man between 18 and 29 years old who had mild COVID-19 (a few samples of this study predate the infection). Cell type and time point are not known. Both conserved end residues are part of each CDR3. Fields, in order: D gene, V gene, clone size, J gene, CDR3 protein, CDR3 DNA. D genes are given only for firm matches. Size values are once, few and many counts, or a class for expanded clones, and some rows have none.

d_gene: TRBD1
v_gene: TRBV29-1
abundance: few
j_gene: TRBJ2-5
CDR3aa: CSVGPSTGFGETQYF
CDR3nt: TGCAGCGTCGGACCCTCGACAGGGTTCGGAGAGACCCAGTACTTC

d_gene: TRBD1
v_gene: TRBV18
abundance: -
j_gene: TRBJ1-4
CDR3aa: CASSPGQDEKMFF
CDR3nt: TGTGCCAGCTCACCGGGACAGGATGAAAAAATGTTTTTT

d_gene: TRBD2
v_gene: TRBV7-9
abundance: -
j_gene: TRBJ2-3
CDR3aa: CASSITSGGQYDTQYF
CDR3nt: TGTGCCAGCAGCATAACTAGCGGGGGGCAATACGATACGCAGTATTTT

d_gene: -
v_gene: TRBV2
abundance: few
j_gene: TRBJ2-2
CDR3aa: CASKKGSANTGELFF
CDR3nt: TGTGCCAGCAAAAAGGGGTCTGCGAACACCGGGGAGCTGTTTTTT

d_gene: TRBD1
v_gene: TRBV20-1
abundance: -
j_gene: TRBJ2-1
CDR3aa: CSANRGLRSYNEQFF
CDR3nt: TGCAGTGCTAACAGGGGTCTCCGGTCCTACAATGAGCAGTTCTTC

d_gene: TRBD1
v_gene: TRBV6-1
abundance: few
j_gene: TRBJ2-1
CDR3aa: CASIYGQGYNEQFF
CDR3nt: TGTGCCAGCATATACGGACAGGGCTACAATGAGCAGTTCTTC

d_gene: TRBD1
v_gene: TRBV6-1
abundance: many
j_gene: TRBJ1-5
CDR3aa: CASSEAEGTGGQPQHF
CDR3nt: TGTGCCAGCAGTGAAGCGGAGGGGACAGGGGGACAGCCCCAGCATTTT

d_gene: -
v_gene: TRBV18
abundance: -
j_gene: TRBJ1-2
CDR3aa: CASSSDSLYGYTF
CDR3nt: TGTGCCAGCTCATCGGACAGCCTATATGGCTACACCTTC

d_gene: TRBD2
v_gene: TRBV5-1
abundance: -
j_gene: TRBJ2-1
CDR3aa: CASSYFGGGSYNEQFF
CDR3nt: TGCGCCAGCAGCTACTTTGGCGGGGGATCCTACAATGAGCAGTTCTTC

d_gene: TRBD1
v_gene: TRBV24-1
abundance: -
j_gene: TRBJ1-6
CDR3aa: CATSVRGLRNSPLHF
CDR3nt: TGTGCCACCAGTGTCAGGGGGCTGAGGAATTCACCCCTCCACTTT

d_gene: -
v_gene: TRBV4-1
abundance: few
j_gene: TRBJ2-3
CDR3aa: CASSQDWTAASTDTQYF
CDR3nt: TGCGCCAGCAGCCAAGACTGGACAGCCGCTAGCACAGATACGCAGTATTTT

d_gene: -
v_gene: TRBV24-1
abundance: -
j_gene: TRBJ2-2
CDR3aa: CATSAGLGGELFF
CDR3nt: TGTGCCACCAGTGCGGGTTTAGGCGGGGAGCTGTTTTTT

d_gene: -
v_gene: TRBV5-1
abundance: -
j_gene: TRBJ2-3
CDR3aa: CASSLSGTADTQYF
CDR3nt: TGCGCCAGCAGCTTAAGCGGGACAGCAGATACGCAGTATTTT

d_gene: -
v_gene: TRBV29-1
abundance: -
j_gene: TRBJ2-3
CDR3aa: CSVGPESGRTDTQYF
CDR3nt: TGCAGCGTGGGACCCGAATCGGGGAGGACAGATACGCAGTATTTT

d_gene: -
v_gene: TRBV4-1
abundance: -
j_gene: TRBJ1-2
CDR3aa: CASKEAGLPNYGYTF
CDR3nt: TGCGCCAGCAAGGAGGCAGGCCTTCCCAACTATGGCTACACCTTC

d_gene: -
v_gene: TRBV6-6
abundance: -
j_gene: TRBJ1-4
CDR3aa: CASKAGANEKLFF
CDR3nt: TGTGCCAGCAAGGCAGGGGCTAATGAAAAACTGTTTTTT

d_gene: TRBD2
v_gene: TRBV12-3/TRBV12-4
abundance: few
j_gene: TRBJ2-1
CDR3aa: CASSPGGRDEQFF
CDR3nt: TGTGCCAGCAGTCCGGGGGGGCGAGATGAGCAGTTCTTC

d_gene: -
v_gene: TRBV4-1
abundance: few
j_gene: TRBJ2-3
CDR3aa: CASSHRFLSNTDTQYF
CDR3nt: TGCGCCAGCAGCCACCGCTTTCTCTCTAACACAGATACGCAGTATTTT

d_gene: TRBD1
v_gene: TRBV6-1
abundance: few
j_gene: TRBJ1-2
CDR3aa: CASRPLQGVSYGYTF
CDR3nt: TGTGCCAGCAGACCACTACAGGGGGTCAGCTATGGCTACACCTTC

d_gene: TRBD1
v_gene: TRBV6-5
abundance: few
j_gene: TRBJ2-5
CDR3aa: CASSYRSGGAGETQYF
CDR3nt: TGTGCCAGCAGTTACCGGTCAGGGGGCGCGGGAGAGACCCAGTACTTC

d_gene: TRBD1
v_gene: TRBV5-1
abundance: many
j_gene: TRBJ1-4
CDR3aa: CASSLVGTGGEKLFF
CDR3nt: TGCGCCAGCAGCTTGGTCGGGACAGGGGGTGAAAAACTGTTTTTT

d_gene: -
v_gene: TRBV6-2/TRBV6-3
abundance: -
j_gene: TRBJ2-3
CDR3aa: CASTPGGARGFTDTQYF
CDR3nt: TGTGCCAGCACTCCGGGGGGCGCAAGGGGCTTCACAGATACGCAGTATTTT

d_gene: -
v_gene: TRBV5-1
abundance: few
j_gene: TRBJ1-3
CDR3aa: CASSDGHTGNTIYF
CDR3nt: TGCGCCAGCAGCGACGGTCATACCGGAAACACCATATATTTT

d_gene: -
v_gene: TRBV11-1
abundance: -
j_gene: TRBJ2-7
CDR3aa: CASSFDTGPYEQYF
CDR3nt: TGTGCCAGCAGCTTCGATACGGGCCCCTACGAGCAGTACTTC

d_gene: TRBD1
v_gene: TRBV5-1
abundance: few
j_gene: TRBJ2-6
CDR3aa: CASSLKQGDFSGANVLTF
CDR3nt: TGCGCCAGCAGCTTGAAACAGGGGGACTTCTCTGGGGCCAACGTCCTGACTTTC

d_gene: -
v_gene: TRBV5-4
abundance: -
j_gene: TRBJ2-7
CDR3aa: CASSLGSGRDYEQYF
CDR3nt: TGTGCCAGCAGCTTGGGTTCGGGCAGGGACTACGAGCAGTACTTC

d_gene: TRBD1
v_gene: TRBV23-1
abundance: -
j_gene: TRBJ1-1
CDR3aa: CASRPDRVNTEAFF
CDR3nt: TGCGCCAGCAGACCCGACAGGGTGAACACTGAAGCTTTCTTT

d_gene: -
v_gene: TRBV6-5
abundance: -
j_gene: TRBJ1-6
CDR3aa: CASSYSSGFDYNSPLHF
CDR3nt: TGTGCCAGCAGTTACTCATCAGGATTTGATTATAATTCACCCCTCCACTTT

d_gene: TRBD1
v_gene: TRBV29-1
abundance: many
j_gene: TRBJ1-2
CDR3aa: CSVRQGVYGYTF
CDR3nt: TGCAGCGTTCGACAGGGAGTCTATGGCTACACCTTC

d_gene: -
v_gene: TRBV7-9
abundance: few
j_gene: TRBJ2-1
CDR3aa: CASSTRGGEFNEQFF
CDR3nt: TGTGCCAGCAGCACCCGGGGCGGGGAGTTCAATGAGCAGTTCTTC

d_gene: TRBD1
v_gene: TRBV6-5
abundance: -
j_gene: TRBJ1-5
CDR3aa: CATNRDRGIPQHF
CDR3nt: TGTGCCACGAACCGGGACAGGGGTATACCCCAGCATTTT

d_gene: TRBD2
v_gene: TRBV7-3
abundance: few
j_gene: TRBJ2-5
CDR3aa: CASSLFPGPSSGGETQYF
CDR3nt: TGTGCCAGCAGCTTATTTCCAGGGCCGTCTAGCGGGGGGGAGACCCAGTACTTC

d_gene: TRBD2
v_gene: TRBV20-1
abundance: -
j_gene: TRBJ2-7
CDR3aa: CSARHGTSGFSYEQYF
CDR3nt: TGCAGTGCTAGGCACGGGACTAGCGGGTTCTCCTACGAGCAGTACTTC

d_gene: TRBD1
v_gene: TRBV12-3/TRBV12-4
abundance: few
j_gene: TRBJ2-5
CDR3aa: CASSRPGTGQETQYF
CDR3nt: TGTGCCAGCAGTCGACCCGGGACAGGACAAGAGACCCAGTACTTC

d_gene: -
v_gene: TRBV7-2
abundance: -
j_gene: TRBJ2-2
CDR3aa: CASSLAPGVNTGELFF
CDR3nt: TGTGCCAGCAGCTTAGCGCCAGGGGTGAACACCGGGGAGCTGTTTTTT

d_gene: -
v_gene: TRBV6-5
abundance: -
j_gene: TRBJ1-3
CDR3aa: CASSYSSAGNTIYF
CDR3nt: TGTGCCAGCAGTTACTCCTCGGCTGGAAACACCATATATTTT

d_gene: -
v_gene: TRBV7-3
abundance: -
j_gene: TRBJ2-5
CDR3aa: CASSLSGTLGETQYF
CDR3nt: TGTGCCAGCAGCCTCTCCGGGACCCTGGGAGAGACCCAGTACTTC

d_gene: -
v_gene: TRBV11-2
abundance: few
j_gene: TRBJ2-5
CDR3aa: CASSSGGSSAQETQYF
CDR3nt: TGTGCCAGCAGCTCCGGGGGCTCTAGCGCACAAGAGACCCAGTACTTC

d_gene: TRBD2
v_gene: TRBV5-1
abundance: few
j_gene: TRBJ2-3
CDR3aa: CASSHSGGAADTQYF
CDR3nt: TGCGCCAGCAGCCATAGCGGGGGGGCCGCAGATACGCAGTATTTT

d_gene: -
v_gene: TRBV7-2
abundance: -
j_gene: TRBJ2-3
CDR3aa: CASSLPIRIGDTQYF
CDR3nt: TGTGCCAGCAGCTTACCGATTCGGATAGGAGATACGCAGTATTTT

d_gene: -
v_gene: TRBV7-2
abundance: -
j_gene: TRBJ1-2
CDR3aa: CASSLDSTSNYGYTF
CDR3nt: TGTGCCAGCAGCTTAGACAGCACCTCTAACTATGGCTACACCTTC

d_gene: TRBD1
v_gene: TRBV5-1
abundance: few
j_gene: TRBJ2-2
CDR3aa: CASSTSTGSTGELFF
CDR3nt: TGCGCCAGCAGCACCTCGACAGGGAGCACCGGGGAGCTGTTTTTT

d_gene: TRBD2
v_gene: TRBV5-5
abundance: few
j_gene: TRBJ2-1
CDR3aa: CASSLTSGGNNNEQFF
CDR3nt: TGTGCCAGCAGCCTGACTAGCGGGGGGAACAACAATGAGCAGTTCTTC

d_gene: TRBD2
v_gene: TRBV7-2
abundance: few
j_gene: TRBJ2-1
CDR3aa: CASRVTSGVRNEQFF
CDR3nt: TGTGCCAGCAGGGTGACTAGCGGGGTCAGAAATGAGCAGTTCTTC

d_gene: TRBD1
v_gene: TRBV20-1
abundance: many
j_gene: TRBJ1-1
CDR3aa: CSARGTGGDTEAFF
CDR3nt: TGCAGTGCTAGGGGGACAGGGGGGGACACTGAAGCTTTCTTT

d_gene: TRBD1
v_gene: TRBV28
abundance: -
j_gene: TRBJ1-3
CDR3aa: CASSTGGDGNTIYF
CDR3nt: TGTGCCAGCAGTACAGGGGGTGATGGAAACACCATATATTTT

d_gene: TRBD1
v_gene: TRBV29-1
abundance: -
j_gene: TRBJ2-5
CDR3aa: CSVEQGRQETQYF
CDR3nt: TGCAGCGTGGAACAGGGGCGCCAAGAGACCCAGTACTTC

d_gene: TRBD1
v_gene: TRBV24-1
abundance: few
j_gene: TRBJ2-3
CDR3aa: CATSDSDPGQTSTDTQYF
CDR3nt: TGTGCCACCAGTGATTCAGACCCGGGACAGACTAGCACAGATACGCAGTATTTT

d_gene: -
v_gene: TRBV4-1
abundance: -
j_gene: TRBJ2-2
CDR3aa: CASSQDFRAGELFF
CDR3nt: TGCGCCAGCAGCCAAGATTTCAGGGCCGGGGAGCTGTTTTTT

d_gene: TRBD2
v_gene: TRBV18
abundance: once
j_gene: TRBJ2-3
CDR3aa: CASSQYSGGTDTQYF
CDR3nt: TGTGCCAGCTCACAATATAGCGGGGGCACAGATACGCAGTATTTT

d_gene: -
v_gene: TRBV11-3
abundance: few
j_gene: TRBJ2-1
CDR3aa: CASSLGEEYNEQFF
CDR3nt: TGTGCCAGCAGCTTAGGAGAGGAGTACAATGAGCAGTTCTTC

d_gene: TRBD1
v_gene: TRBV28
abundance: few
j_gene: TRBJ1-2
CDR3aa: CASTTYRGRRANYGYTF
CDR3nt: TGTGCCAGCACGACGTACAGGGGAAGGCGAGCTAACTATGGCTACACCTTC

d_gene: -
v_gene: TRBV3-1
abundance: few
j_gene: TRBJ1-5
CDR3aa: CASSLTAYSNQPQHF
CDR3nt: TGTGCCAGCAGTCTCACGGCTTATAGCAATCAGCCCCAGCATTTT

d_gene: TRBD1
v_gene: TRBV4-1
abundance: -
j_gene: TRBJ2-7
CDR3aa: CASSRAIGQGDYEQYF
CDR3nt: TGCGCCAGCAGTCGTGCTATTGGACAGGGGGACTACGAGCAGTACTTC

d_gene: -
v_gene: TRBV4-3
abundance: -
j_gene: TRBJ2-3
CDR3aa: CASSQDDGTDTQYF
CDR3nt: TGCGCCAGCAGCCAAGATGACGGGACAGATACGCAGTATTTT

d_gene: -
v_gene: TRBV7-9
abundance: few
j_gene: TRBJ1-2
CDR3aa: CASSLAVRDPSSGYTF
CDR3nt: TGTGCCAGCAGCTTAGCGGTGAGGGACCCCTCCAGCGGCTACACCTTC

d_gene: -
v_gene: TRBV29-1
abundance: -
j_gene: TRBJ2-1
CDR3aa: CSGRDGYAYNEQFF
CDR3nt: TGCAGCGGACGCGACGGGTATGCATACAATGAGCAGTTCTTC

d_gene: -
v_gene: TRBV15
abundance: -
j_gene: TRBJ2-6
CDR3aa: CATSRDPVSGANVLTF
CDR3nt: TGTGCCACCAGCAGAGATCCGGTCTCTGGGGCCAACGTCCTGACTTTC

d_gene: TRBD1
v_gene: TRBV3-1
abundance: -
j_gene: TRBJ2-3
CDR3aa: CASSPSKGGGTDTQYF
CDR3nt: TGTGCCAGCAGCCCGTCCAAAGGGGGCGGCACAGATACGCAGTATTTT

d_gene: -
v_gene: TRBV30
abundance: few
j_gene: TRBJ1-6
CDR3aa: CAWSVPNFSPLHF
CDR3nt: TGTGCCTGGAGTGTACCAAATTTTTCACCCCTCCACTTT